The 29 T cell receptor beta chains below were found in one sample sequenced in a study of beta chain features in type 1 diabetes. Findings and caveats of the study: TCRB CDR3s from Type 1 diabetes patients were moderately but significantly shorter in all four CD4+ subsets.

The antigens these receptors bind are not known. The sequenced template was cDNA made from the entire isolated RNA. Sequenced by immunoSEQ multiplex PCR; TCRdb stores in-frame clones only, minus some. The repertoire holds some 170,000 clones, with roughly 60% as singletons. The material sequenced was naive CD4+ T cells from blood. Receptors originate from a man aged 30-40 years with type 1 diabetes.

In this sample, this clone turned up a few times. J is TRBJ2-5 and V is TRBV29-1, with unresolved D. Germline V lookup: CDR1 SQVTM, CDR2 ANQGSEA. This CDR3 is built from 13 residues. Trimming pared 3 bases from V and 0 bases from J, leaving 8 bases between. CDR3 amino acids: CSVDSSYQETQYF. The CDR3 bases are TGCAGCGTTGACAGCTCGTACCAAGAGACCCAGTACTTC.

This clone was counted once. The genes are TRBV30 and TRBJ1-2, with D possibly matching TRBD1 (6 bases). V lost 0 bases to trimming and J lost 5 bases, with 10 bases between them. The CDR3 is 13 residues long. The germline V gene encodes CDR1 GTSNPN and CDR2 SVGIG (reference sequence). In nucleotides, the CDR3 is TGTGCCTGGAGTGTACAAACAGGGTATGGCTACACCTTC. It specifies CAWSVQTGYGYTF.

The gene calls are TRBV15 and TRBJ1-2, with D possibly being TRBD1 (6 bases). Germline-derived CDR1 and CDR2 are LNHNV and YYDKDF (reference sequence). Trimming removed 3 bases at V and 4 bases at J, with 9 bases between. The CDR3 covers 13 residues. The CDR3 DNA follows: TGTGCCACCAGCAGCGTGGACAGCTATGGCTACACCTTC. It codes for CATSSVDSYGYTF.

J is TRBJ1-2 and V is TRBV2; D is perhaps TRBD1 (6 bases). V lost 7 bases to trimming and J lost 3 bases, with 6 bases between them. CDR1 is SNHLY, CDR2 FYNNEI, per germline. This CDR3 is 11 amino acids long. CDR3 amino acids: CASNRDYGYTF. The CDR3 coding sequence is TGTGCCAGCAACAGGGACTATGGCTACACCTTC.

This clone was seen only once. The rearrangement uses TRBV7-2 and TRBJ2-3, with D unclear. Germline V gives CDR1 SGHTA, CDR2 FQGNSA. The CDR3 totals 12 residues. V was pared by 2 bases and J by 5 bases, with 5 bases between. In DNA, the CDR3 is TGTGCCAGCAGCTTATATGGAGATACGCAGTATTTT. Encoded protein: CASSLYGDTQYF.

V usage is TRBV30 and J usage is TRBJ2-2; D call uncertain. The CDR3 is 14 amino acids. Germline CDR1 GTSNPN, CDR2 SVGIG (reference sequence). V lost 4 bases and J 0 bases, leaving 9 bases between the germline ends. CDR3 nucleotide sequence: TGTGCCTGGAAAACGGCCCCGAACACCGGGGAGCTGTTTTTT. Translated: CAWKTAPNTGELFF.

The chain joins TRBV9 to TRBJ2-7, with 9 bases identical to TRBD1. V lost 4 bases, J lost 3 bases, and 5 bases stayed unmatched. The CDR3 is made up of 14 amino acids. The germline V gene encodes CDR1 SGDLS and CDR2 YYNGEE. The CDR3 sequence is CASSLRDRDYEQYF. The CDR3 nucleotides read TGTGCCAGCAGCCTCCGGGACAGGGACTACGAGCAGTACTTC. The whole variable domain, remainder taken from reference TRBV9 and TRBJ2-7, is DSGVTQTPKHLITATGQRVTLRCSPRSGDLSVYWYQQSLDQGLQFLIQYYNGEERAKGNILERFSAQQFPDLHSELNLSSLELGDSALYFCASSLRDRDYEQYFGPGTRLTVT.

The V and J genes are TRBV20-1 and TRBJ1-2; no clear D. This CDR3 has 10 residues. Germline V CDR1 and CDR2: DFQATT, SNEGSKA (reference sequence). CDR3: CSAGSEGYTF. The CDR3 DNA reads as TGCAGCGCCGGGAGCGAAGGCTACACCTTC.

J is TRBJ2-1 and V is TRBV30; D gene ambiguous. Germline CDR1 is GTSNPN and CDR2 is SVGIG (reference sequence). The V end lost 2 bases, the J end lost 0 bases, and 8 bases lay between the germline ends. There are 14 residues in the CDR3. The CDR3 loop is CAWSKGLSYNEQFF. The CDR3, as DNA: TGTGCCTGGAGTAAAGGTCTCTCCTACAATGAGCAGTTCTTC.

Only a few counts were recorded for this clone. The CDR3 DNA sequence: TGTGCCAGCAGCTTAGGGGCAGGGAAGGCTTTCTTT. Protein: CASSLGAGKAFF. The chain has TRBV7-9 and TRBJ1-1, with D tentatively TRBD1 (5 bases). This CDR3 is 12 amino acids long. V was cut by 1 base and J by 11 bases, with 11 bases left in between. Germline V gives CDR1 SEHNR, CDR2 FQNEAQ (reference sequence).

The chain links TRBV7-9 to TRBJ2-7, with 9 bases matching TRBD1. The germline V gene has CDR1 SEHNR and CDR2 FQNEAQ (reference sequence). The CDR3 runs 16 residues. J lost 0 bases, V lost 5 bases, and 8 bases had no gene match. CDR3 coding DNA: TGTGCCAGCAGCCCGAGGGGGACAGGGAACTCCTACGAGCAGTACTTC. This encodes CASSPRGTGNSYEQYF.

The sample holds one count of this clone. The J gene is TRBJ1-1, the V gene TRBV9; maybe TRBD1 (5 bases). The germline V and J ends were trimmed by 4 bases and 4 bases, with 14 bases remaining between them. CDR1 is SGDLS, CDR2 YYNGEE, per germline. The CDR3 runs to 14 residues. The CDR3 DNA is TGTGCCAGCAGCTTAGCTGGGGGGACCACTGAAGCTTTCTTT. As protein: CASSLAGGTTEAFF.

This chain links TRBV25-1 with TRBJ2-3; a weak D match, TRBD1 (5 bases). V was trimmed by 4 bases and J by 4 bases, leaving 9 bases between them. CDR3 length: 13 residues. Germline CDR1 is MGHDK and CDR2 is SYGVNS. CDR3 DNA: TGTGCCAGCAGTGTCGCAGGGCCAGATACGCAGTATTTT. Protein: CASSVAGPDTQYF.

In its sample, this clone was seen a few times. V usage is TRBV19 and J usage is TRBJ1-5; D is ambiguous. The V end was cut by 3 bases, the J end by 0 bases, with 9 bases between. CDR1 and CDR2 from the germline V gene are LNHDA and SQIVND (reference sequence). This CDR3 has 15 residues. CDR3 amino acids: CASSIQDRSNQPQHF. The CDR3, as DNA: TGTGCCAGTAGTATCCAGGACCGTAGCAATCAGCCCCAGCATTTT.

The chain employs TRBV7-2 and TRBJ2-3; no clear D. V gave up 4 bases and J gave up 4 bases, with 3 bases separating them. The CDR3 has 11 residues. Germline V CDR1 and CDR2: SGHTA, FQGNSA. For the CDR3, the DNA is TGTGCCAGCAGCTCCGCAGATACGCAGTATTTT. Translation gives CASSSADTQYF. The full variable domain, in which reference TRBV7-2 and TRBJ2-3 provide the parts outside the CDR3, is GAGVSQSPSNKVTEKGKDVELRCDPISGHTALYWYRQSLGQGLEFLIYFQGNSAPDKSGLPSDRFSAERTGGSVSTLTIQRTQQEDSAVYLCASSSADTQYFGPGTRLTVL.

The rearrangement uses TRBV29-1 and TRBJ2-5, with D possibly TRBD2 on 5 matching bases. Germline V lookup: CDR1 SQVTM, CDR2 ANQGSEA. V was shortened by 7 bases and J by 1 base, with 13 bases between the two germline ends. The CDR3 loop spans 13 amino acids. As DNA, the CDR3 is TGCAGCGCCCGGACTTATTCCCAAGAGACCCAGTACTTC. Amino acid sequence: CSARTYSQETQYF.

The V gene is TRBV20-1, the J gene TRBJ1-1, with D hard to call. This CDR3 is 11 amino acids long. The V end was cut by 0 bases, the J end by 6 bases, with 5 bases between. In germline, CDR1 is DFQATT, CDR2 SNEGSKA (reference sequence). As DNA, the CDR3 is TGCAGTGCTAGAGATCAGGCTGAAGCTTTCTTT. This gives the protein CSARDQAEAFF.

This CDR3 is CASSFIPAGTYEQYF. The CDR3 nucleotides read TGTGCCAGCAGCTTCATACCGGCGGGGACCTACGAGCAGTACTTC. The chain joins TRBV7-2 to TRBJ2-7; TRBD2 is a possible D gene (6 bases). Germline V gene data show CDR1 as SGHTA and CDR2 as FQGNSA. Trimming pared 3 bases from V and 2 bases from J, leaving 14 bases between. This CDR3 comprises 15 residues. Filled out from reference TRBV7-2 and TRBJ2-7, the complete variable domain reads GAGVSQSPSNKVTEKGKDVELRCDPISGHTALYWYRQSLGQGLEFLIYFQGNSAPDKSGLPSDRFSAERTGGSVSTLTIQRTQQEDSAVYLCASSFIPAGTYEQYFGPGTRLTVT.

The CDR3 DNA sequence: TGTGCCACCAGCAGAGATACAGCGACGGAGACCCAGTACTTC. This encodes CATSRDTATETQYF. This sequence joins TRBV15 and TRBJ2-5; no definite D call. CDR1 is LNHNV and CDR2 is YYDKDF in the germline V gene (reference sequence). Trimming stripped 0 bases from V and 5 bases from J, with 10 bases between. The CDR3 consists of 14 residues.

This chain uses TRBV7-2 with TRBJ2-7; TRBD2 matches at 8 bases. With 3 bases clipped from V and 6 bases from J, the junction kept 10 bases outside the gene matches. Germline assignment: CDR1 SGHTA and CDR2 FQGNSA. The CDR3 has 15 residues. CDR3 region: CASSFSGLAGTEQYF. The CDR3 DNA is TGTGCCAGCAGCTTTTCCGGGCTAGCGGGTACCGAGCAGTACTTC. The variable domain in full, with the rest retrieved from reference TRBV7-2 and TRBJ2-7, is GAGVSQSPSNKVTEKGKDVELRCDPISGHTALYWYRQSLGQGLEFLIYFQGNSAPDKSGLPSDRFSAERTGGSVSTLTIQRTQQEDSAVYLCASSFSGLAGTEQYFGPGTRLTVT.

CDR3 protein: CSVGTGGWETQYF. The CDR3 DNA is TGCAGCGTTGGGACAGGGGGATGGGAGACCCAGTACTTC. V usage is TRBV29-1 and J usage is TRBJ2-5, with 10 bases identical to TRBD1. V trimming: 4 bases; J trimming: 5 bases; junction bases outside the gene matches: 4. This CDR3 has 13 residues. Germline CDR1 and CDR2: SQVTM and ANQGSEA.

The chain links TRBV7-2 to TRBJ2-7, with 8 positions matching TRBD1. CDR3 length: 15 amino acids. V shed 6 bases and J 3 bases; nucleotides not matched to a gene: 10. The germline gives CDR1 SGHTA, CDR2 FQGNSA. CDR3 DNA: TGTGCCAGCAGGAACGGACAGGGAGAGGGCTACGAGCAGTACTTC. Its translation: CASRNGQGEGYEQYF.

The chain joins TRBV14 to TRBJ2-1; D gene unclear. CDR3 size: 16 residues. The V gene lost 1 base and the J gene lost 6 bases, with 16 bases spanning the gap. Germline-derived CDR1 and CDR2 are SGHDN and FVKESK. DNA for the CDR3: TGTGCCAGCAGCCAAGGAGTCACCCAAGGGCTCAATGAGCAGTTCTTC. This sequence encodes CASSQGVTQGLNEQFF. The variable domain in full, with the rest retrieved from reference TRBV14 and TRBJ2-1, is EAGVTQFPSHSVIEKGQTVTLRCDPISGHDNLYWYRRVMGKEIKFLLHFVKESKQDESGMPNNRFLAERTGGTYSTLKVQPAELEDSGVYFCASSQGVTQGLNEQFFGPGTRLTVL.

V gene TRBV10-3 combines with J gene TRBJ2-3; 8 bases are a match to TRBD1. Germline trimming cut 7 bases from V and 4 bases from J; bases unmatched to any gene: 10. The germline CDR1 and CDR2 sequences are ENHRY and SYGVKD. This CDR3 contains 15 residues. The CDR3 coding sequence is TGTGCCATCAAAGGGCCGCAGGGGGCGTCAGATACGCAGTATTTT. This gives the protein CAIKGPQGASDTQYF.

This clone was detected only a few times. The J gene is TRBJ2-5, the V gene TRBV11-2; D not certain. Germline values: CDR1 SGHAT, CDR2 FQNNGV. V was clipped by 1 base and J by 0 bases, with 3 bases between them. This CDR3 spans 13 amino acids. The CDR3 region is CASSLGYQETQYF. CDR3 coding DNA: TGTGCCAGCAGCTTAGGGTACCAAGAGACCCAGTACTTC.

The J gene is TRBJ2-1, the V gene TRBV11-2; D perhaps matches TRBD2 (6 bases). CDR3 length equals 15 residues. CDR1 and CDR2 (germline): SGHAT, FQNNGV. With 5 bases removed from V and 6 bases from J, the gap between germline ends came to 17 bases. CDR3 coding DNA: TGTGCCAGCAGCCAGGGACTTACTGGAAGCAATGAGCAGTTCTTC. Its protein is CASSQGLTGSNEQFF.

The gene calls are TRBV9 and TRBJ2-2; D ambiguous. The CDR3 length is 13 residues. Germline V gives CDR1 SGDLS, CDR2 YYNGEE. Trimming cost V 1 base and J 3 bases, with 4 bases left between them. CDR3 sequence: CASSVTDTGELFF. Here the CDR3 DNA reads TGTGCCAGCAGCGTAACGGACACCGGGGAGCTGTTTTTT. Full variable domain (outside the CDR3, taken from reference TRBV9 and TRBJ2-2): DSGVTQTPKHLITATGQRVTLRCSPRSGDLSVYWYQQSLDQGLQFLIQYYNGEERAKGNILERFSAQQFPDLHSELNLSSLELGDSALYFCASSVTDTGELFFGEGSRLTVL.

V and J are TRBV7-2 and TRBJ2-3; D not resolved. The V end lost 4 bases, the J end lost 0 bases, and 8 bases lay between the germline ends. The CDR3 length is 14 residues. The germline V gene has CDR1 SGHTA and CDR2 FQGNSA. CDR3 in amino acids: CASSYPISTDTQYF. The CDR3 coding sequence is TGTGCCAGCAGCTATCCAATTAGCACAGATACGCAGTATTTT.

This chain links TRBV30 with TRBJ1-1; possibly TRBD1 for D (6 bases). Germline V lookup: CDR1 GTSNPN, CDR2 SVGIG (reference sequence). V dropped 0 bases and J dropped 3 bases, with 8 bases sitting between them. CDR3 length: 13 residues. CDR3 protein: CAWSVDRHTEAFF. CDR3 DNA sequence: TGTGCCTGGAGTGTAGACAGGCACACTGAAGCTTTCTTT.